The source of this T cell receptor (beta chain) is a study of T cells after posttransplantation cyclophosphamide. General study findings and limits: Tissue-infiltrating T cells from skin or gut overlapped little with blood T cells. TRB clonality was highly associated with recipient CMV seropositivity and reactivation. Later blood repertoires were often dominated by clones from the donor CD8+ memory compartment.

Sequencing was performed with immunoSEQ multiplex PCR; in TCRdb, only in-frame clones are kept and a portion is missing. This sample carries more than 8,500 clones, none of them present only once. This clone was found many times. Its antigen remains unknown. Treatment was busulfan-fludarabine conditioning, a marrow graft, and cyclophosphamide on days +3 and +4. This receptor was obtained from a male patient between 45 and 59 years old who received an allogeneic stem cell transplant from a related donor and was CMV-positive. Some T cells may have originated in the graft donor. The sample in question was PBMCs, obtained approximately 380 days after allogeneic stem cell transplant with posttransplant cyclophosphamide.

The CDR3 nucleotides are TGTGCCAGCTCACCAGGACAGGGAGGGTCACCCCTCCACTTT. Translation gives CASSPGQGGSPLHF. The rearrangement joins TRBV18 to TRBJ1-6; the match to TRBD1 covers 8 bases. The germline CDR1 and CDR2 sequences are KGHSH and LQKENI. V was pared by 2 bases and J by 10 bases, with 4 bases of the junction left unmatched. CDR3 length: 14 amino acids.